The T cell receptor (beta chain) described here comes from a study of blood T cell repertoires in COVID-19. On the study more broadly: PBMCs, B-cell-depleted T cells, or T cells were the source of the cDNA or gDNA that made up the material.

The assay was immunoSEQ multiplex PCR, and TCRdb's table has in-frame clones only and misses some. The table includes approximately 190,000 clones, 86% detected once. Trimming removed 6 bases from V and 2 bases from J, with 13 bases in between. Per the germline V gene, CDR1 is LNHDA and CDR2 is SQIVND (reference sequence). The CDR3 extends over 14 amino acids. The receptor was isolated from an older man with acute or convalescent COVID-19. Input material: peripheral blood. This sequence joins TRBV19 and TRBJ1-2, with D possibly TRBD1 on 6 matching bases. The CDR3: CASRDNRANYGYTF. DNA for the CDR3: TGTGCCAGTAGAGATAACAGGGCGAACTATGGCTACACCTTC.